What follows are 9 T cell receptor beta chains derived from one specimen sequenced in a study of blood T cells in healthy people across ages. A second PCR, run for about 7 to 11 cycles, used a sample-barcoded 5' primer plus a J-beta primer mix. TCRdb reprocessed the 5' RACE reads with MiXCR, giving one entry per CDR3 protein. The sample gives more than 650,000 distinct CDR3 sequences, about 20% of which show up once; roughly a fifth is in the top ten. The specimen sequenced was blood. Receptors originate from an older man in good health.

Note on this clonotype: Since no conserved phenylalanine or tryptophan closes the CDR3, a read error is the likely cause. The genes are TRBV11-3 and TRBJ1-4, with a tentative D call TRBD1 (5 bases). The CDR3 runs 15 residues. V was pared by 4 bases and J by 0 bases, with 9 bases between. Looked up from germline, CDR1 is SGHNT and CDR2 is YENEEA. In DNA form, the CDR3 reads TGTGCCAGCAGCTCGGGACCGGCAACTAATGAAAAACTGTTTCTT. This sequence encodes CASSSGPATNEKLFL.

The table lists this clonotype with many counts. The chain couples TRBV3-1 to TRBJ1-4, with 7 bases that match TRBD1. The germline gives CDR1 LGHDT, CDR2 YNNKEL (reference sequence). Germline trimming cut 2 bases from V and 5 bases from J; bases unmatched to any gene: 2. CDR3 length: 14 residues. The CDR3 loop reads CASSQRTGNEKLFF. In DNA form, the CDR3 reads TGTGCCAGCAGCCAAAGGACAGGCAATGAAAAACTGTTTTTT. Full variable domain (missing parts from reference TRBV3-1 and TRBJ1-4): DTAVSQTPKYLVTQMGNDKSIKCEQNLGHDTMYWYKQDSKKFLKIMFSYNNKELIINETVPNRFSPKSPDKAHLNLHINSLELGDSAVYFCASSQRTGNEKLFFGSGTQLSVL.

The chain employs TRBV20-1 and TRBJ1-1; TRBD1 is a possible D gene (6 bases). V was pared by 5 bases and J by 3 bases, with 19 bases between. Germline V lookup: CDR1 DFQATT, CDR2 SNEGSKA (reference sequence). The CDR3 covers 15 residues. The CDR3 spells CSAPRLDRQDTEAFF. The CDR3 DNA follows: TGCAGTGCTCCGCGCCTGGACAGACAGGACACTGAAGCTTTCTTT.

This clonotype appeared a few times. The CDR3 does not close with the conserved phenylalanine or tryptophan, likely indicating a read error. The V gene is TRBV7-9, the J gene TRBJ1-1, with TRBD1 identical over 7 bases. The CDR3 is 13 amino acids. J gave up 6 bases and V 8 bases, and 9 bases lay outside the gene matches. In germline, CDR1 is SEHNR, CDR2 FQNEAQ (reference sequence). This chain's CDR3 is CASANRGGPEAFL. In DNA form, the CDR3 reads TGTGCCAGCGCGAACAGGGGCGGACCTGAAGCTTTCCTT.

This clonotype was observed a handful of times. The V and J genes are TRBV6-5 and TRBJ1-1; D gene uncertain. Trimming stripped 0 bases from V and 5 bases from J, with 7 bases between. CDR1 MNHEY and CDR2 SVGAGI come from the germline V gene. The CDR3 is 13 amino acids. The chain's CDR3 is CASSYSKHTEAFF. The CDR3 nucleotides are TGTGCCAGCAGTTACTCGAAACATACTGAAGCTTTCTTT.

The rearrangement joins TRBV7-6 to TRBJ2-1; maybe TRBD1 (5 bases). The CDR3 loop spans 15 amino acids. Germline V gene lookup returns CDR1 SGHVS and CDR2 FNYEAQ. Trimming took 6 bases from V and 0 from J, leaving 12 bases between them. Written as DNA, the CDR3 is TGTGCCAGCAGTCGTGGGGCGAGCTCCTACAATGAGCAGTTCTTC. Protein: CASSRGASSYNEQFF.

This clonotype turned up a few times. This rearrangement joins TRBV29-1 to TRBJ2-3; TRBD2 aligns across 10 bases. Trimming at V came to 6 bases and at J to 3 bases, leaving 6 bases not matched to a gene. CDR1 SQVTM and CDR2 ANQGSEA come from the germline V gene. The CDR3 runs to 14 residues. This chain's CDR3 is CSVPSGSGTDTQYF. CDR3 sequence (DNA): TGCAGCGTCCCTAGCGGGAGTGGGACAGATACGCAGTATTTT.

CDR3: CASSLALGGLSYEQYF. CDR3 coding DNA: TGTGCCAGCAGCTTAGCGCTGGGGGGATTATCCTACGAGCAGTACTTC. The chain joins TRBV7-9 to TRBJ2-7, with D tentatively TRBD2 (6 bases). Germline-derived CDR1 and CDR2 are SEHNR and FQNEAQ (reference sequence). Trimming removed 0 bases from V and 1 base from J, with 13 bases in between. This CDR3 comprises 16 residues.

This sequence joins TRBV7-8 and TRBJ2-1; 8 bases fit TRBD2. The CDR3 is made up of 15 amino acids. Germline CDR1 reads SGHVS; CDR2 reads FQNEAQ. V trimming: 3 bases; J trimming: 2 bases; junction bases outside the gene matches: 3. CDR3 residues: CASSFPGGPYNEQFF. The CDR3 DNA sequence: TGTGCCAGCAGCTTTCCGGGGGGGCCCTACAATGAGCAGTTCTTC.